This T cell receptor beta chain was sequenced during a study of blood T cells in healthy people across ages. Through a sample-barcoded 5' primer and a J-beta primer mix, a second PCR was run for roughly 6 to 11 cycles. The template-switch adaptor was a 5' adaptor with 12 random nucleotides. It tagged each cDNA molecule. MiXCR, applied by TCRdb to the 5' RACE reads, yields one record per CDR3 protein. Of about 1 million distinct CDR3 sequences in the sample, 35% to 50% are singletons; the top ten hold about 19%. Broader study findings: Donors of long life had a larger count of naive CD4+ cells and greater diversity than aged donors.

The CDR3 is 14 residues long. Germline-derived CDR1 and CDR2 are SNHLY and FYNNEI. This clonotype appeared once. Its antigen is unidentified. Russia was home to the donors, healthy Caucasian individuals aged 6 to 90. Per sample, a minimum of 6 million PBMCs were isolated. The source material was blood. The chain combines TRBV2 with TRBJ2-4, with TRBD1 identical over 10 bases. The J call may be in error: the DNA end matches TRBJ2-7 better. The TCR sequence derives from a woman aged 55 to 70 in good health. CDR3 sequence (DNA): TGTGCCAGCAGGGACAGGGGGTTTACCTACGAGCAGTACTTC. Amino acids: CASRDRGFTYEQYF.